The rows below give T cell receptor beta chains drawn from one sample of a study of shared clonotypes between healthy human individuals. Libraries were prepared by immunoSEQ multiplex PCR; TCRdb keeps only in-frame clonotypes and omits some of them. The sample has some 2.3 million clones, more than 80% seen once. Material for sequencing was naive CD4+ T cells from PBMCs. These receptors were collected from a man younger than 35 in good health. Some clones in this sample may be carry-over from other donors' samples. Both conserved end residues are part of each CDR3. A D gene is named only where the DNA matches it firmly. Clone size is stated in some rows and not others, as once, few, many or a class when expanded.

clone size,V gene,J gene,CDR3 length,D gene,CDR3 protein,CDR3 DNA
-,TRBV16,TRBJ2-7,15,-,CASSQFRDSSYEQYF,TGTGCCAGCAGCCAATTCCGGGACTCGTCCTACGAGCAGTACTTC
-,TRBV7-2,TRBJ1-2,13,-,CASSLGKNYGYTF,TGTGCCAGCAGTTTGGGAAAGAACTATGGCTACACCTTC
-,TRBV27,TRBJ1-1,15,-,CASSLWPTRGAEAFF,TGTGCCAGCAGTTTATGGCCAACGAGGGGGGCTGAAGCTTTCTTT
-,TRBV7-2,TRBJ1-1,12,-,CASSSPRPRSFF,TGTGCCAGCAGCTCCCCGAGGCCGCGTTCCTTCTTT
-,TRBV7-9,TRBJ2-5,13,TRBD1,CASSAGTELTQYF,TGTGCCAGCAGCGCCGGGACAGAGTTAACCCAGTACTTC
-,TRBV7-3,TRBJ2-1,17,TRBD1,CASSPQTARQGYNEQFF,TGTGCCAGCAGCCCACAAACTGCGCGACAGGGGTACAATGAGCAGTTCTTC
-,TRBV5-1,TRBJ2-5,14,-,CASSLVPEKETQYF,TGCGCCAGCAGCTTGGTTCCGGAGAAAGAGACCCAGTACTTC
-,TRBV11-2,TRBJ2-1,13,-,CASSPARSGEQFF,TGTGCCAGCAGCCCAGCACGGAGCGGTGAGCAGTTCTTC
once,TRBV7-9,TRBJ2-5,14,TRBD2,CASSLISSGGTQYF,TGTGCCAGCAGCTTAATCTCTAGCGGGGGGACCCAGTACTTC
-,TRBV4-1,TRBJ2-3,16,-,CASSPYASVSTDTQYF,TGCGCCAGCAGCCCCTACGCCTCCGTTAGCACAGATACGCAGTATTTT
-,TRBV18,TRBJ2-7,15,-,CASSPNRDGNYEQYF,TGTGCCAGCTCACCAAACCGGGACGGCAACTACGAGCAGTACTTC